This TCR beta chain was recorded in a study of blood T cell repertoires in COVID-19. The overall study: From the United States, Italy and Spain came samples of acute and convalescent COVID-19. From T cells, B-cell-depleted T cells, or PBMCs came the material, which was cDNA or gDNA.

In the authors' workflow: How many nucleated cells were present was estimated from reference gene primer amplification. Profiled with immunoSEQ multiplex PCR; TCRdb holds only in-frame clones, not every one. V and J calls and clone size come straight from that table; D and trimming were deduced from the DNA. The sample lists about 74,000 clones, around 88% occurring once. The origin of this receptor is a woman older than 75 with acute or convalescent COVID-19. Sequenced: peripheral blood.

In nucleotides, the CDR3 is TGTGCCAGCAGCCTTGGACAGGGTGTAGGAAACACCATATATTTT. Its translation is CASSLGQGVGNTIYF. V usage is TRBV5-6 and J usage is TRBJ1-3, with 8 bases lining up with TRBD1. With V trimmed by 4 bases and J by 4 bases, 7 bases remained unmatched. The CDR3 length is 15 residues. CDR1 and CDR2 from the germline V gene are SGHDT and YYEEEE.